The 26 T cell receptor beta chains in this list originate from one sample, sequenced in a study of beta chain features in type 1 diabetes. Findings and limits, study-wide: Moderately but significantly shorter TCRB CDR3s were found in Type 1 diabetes patients in all four CD4+ subsets.

All of the isolated RNA was reverse transcribed, so expressed TCRB transcripts were sequenced. The assay was immunoSEQ multiplex PCR, and TCRdb's table has in-frame clones only and misses some. The table lists 630,000 or so clones, over 13% of them singletons. What these receptors recognize is not known. The source material was naive CD4+ T cells from blood. The receptors here all came from a man between 18 and 35 years old with type 1 diabetes.

The V gene is TRBV7-2, the J gene TRBJ2-1; TRBD2 aligns across 9 bases. The junction had 14 bases not matched to a gene; V was cut back by 2 bases and J by 6 bases. Germline V gene sequence: CDR1 SGHTA, CDR2 FQGNSA. The CDR3 contains 18 residues. Written as DNA, the CDR3 is TGTGCCAGCAGCTTATATCCCGGTACTAGCGGGCGGAGCAATGAGCAGTTCTTC. As protein: CASSLYPGTSGRSNEQFF.

This clone was detected only a few times. This chain links TRBV18 with TRBJ1-1; 9 nucleotides align to TRBD1. This CDR3 spans 12 amino acids. CDR1 is KGHSH, CDR2 LQKENI, per germline. The V segment lost 6 bases and the J segment 8 bases; nucleotides outside the gene matches: 4. CDR3 protein: CASSGTGFEAFF. CDR3 nucleotide sequence: TGTGCCAGCTCGGGGACAGGGTTCGAAGCTTTCTTT.

In its sample, this clone was seen a few times. The genes are TRBV9 and TRBJ1-2; D call uncertain. Deletions cut 4 bases from V and 8 bases from J, with 15 bases between. Germline V gene data show CDR1 as SGDLS and CDR2 as YYNGEE. This CDR3 contains 13 residues. The DNA of the CDR3 is TGTGCCAGCAGCTCCACGATCCCTGGGGGCTACACCTTC. Protein product: CASSSTIPGGYTF.

V usage is TRBV29-1 and J usage is TRBJ2-3, with D uncertain. The CDR3 runs 11 residues. The V gene lost 7 bases and the J gene lost 3 bases, with 8 bases spanning the gap. Germline V lookup: CDR1 SQVTM, CDR2 ANQGSEA. CDR3 coding DNA: TGCAGCGGGAGCAAAACAGATACGCAGTATTTT. Translated, it gives CSGSKTDTQYF.

This clone was seen a handful of times. The CDR3 coding sequence is TGTGCCAGCAGTTACTCTGCCAGGGGAAATGGCTACACCTTC. It specifies CASSYSARGNGYTF. The chain combines TRBV6-5 with TRBJ1-2, with TRBD1 as a possible D gene (6 bases). The germline V gene has CDR1 MNHEY and CDR2 SVGAGI. This CDR3 is built from 14 residues. The ends were cut back, 0 bases at V and 6 bases at J, with 11 bases in the middle.

The rearrangement joins TRBV30 to TRBJ2-7; no reliable D call. The V gene lost 7 bases and the J gene lost 3 bases, with 13 bases spanning the gap. Germline V gives CDR1 GTSNPN, CDR2 SVGIG (reference sequence). This CDR3 has 12 residues. The DNA for the CDR3 is TGTGCCTCCAAGACGGGCAACTACGAGCAGTACTTC. This codes for CASKTGNYEQYF.

This clone was seen more than once but under ten times. The chain's CDR3 is CASSLLRALPNEQFF. CDR3 DNA sequence: TGTGCCAGCAGTTTACTGCGGGCTCTCCCCAATGAGCAGTTCTTC. V and J are TRBV27 and TRBJ2-1; D may be TRBD2 (5 bases). This CDR3 is 15 amino acids long. Trimming pared 2 bases from V and 6 bases from J, leaving 14 bases between. Germline CDR1 reads MNHEY; CDR2 reads SMNVEV (reference sequence).

This clone was recorded a few times. The chain uses TRBV4-3 and TRBJ2-1, with D possibly being TRBD1 (5 bases). Germline loops: CDR1 LGHNA, CDR2 YSLEER. This CDR3 is 14 amino acids long. Trimming took 4 bases from V and 3 from J, leaving 10 bases between them. For the CDR3, the DNA is TGCGCCAGCAGCCGAACAGGAGTCTACAATGAGCAGTTCTTC. Amino acids: CASSRTGVYNEQFF.

This clone was detected only a few times. The J gene is TRBJ2-5, the V gene TRBV10-3, with D perhaps being TRBD1 or TRBD2 (5 bases each). The ends were cut back, 6 bases at V and 5 bases at J, with 16 bases in the middle. Per the germline V gene, CDR1 is ENHRY and CDR2 is SYGVKD. The CDR3 is 14 residues long. CDR3 nucleotides: TGTGCCATCAGAGGGGACGGTTCATACGAGACCCAGTACTTC. It specifies CAIRGDGSYETQYF.

Only a few counts were recorded for this clone. The gene calls are TRBV5-1 and TRBJ2-5; D might be TRBD1 (6 bases). The CDR3 sequence is 14 residues long. Germline V lookup: CDR1 SGHRS, CDR2 YFSETQ. Trimming took off 4 bases at V and 2 bases at J, with 12 bases between the two ends. The CDR3 bases are TGCGCCAGCAGCGAAGGACAGAATCAAGAGACCCAGTACTTC. Amino acids: CASSEGQNQETQYF.

The V and J genes are TRBV6-5 and TRBJ1-3, with D maybe TRBD1 (6 bases). V lost 0 bases, J lost 2 bases, and 11 bases lay in between. The CDR3 extends over 16 amino acids. CDR1 and CDR2 (germline): MNHEY, SVGAGI. CDR3 loop: CASSYSSGDTGNTIYF. The CDR3 DNA follows: TGTGCCAGCAGTTACTCTTCAGGGGATACTGGAAACACCATATATTTT.

The rearrangement joins TRBV6-5 to TRBJ2-1; maybe TRBD2 (6 bases). This CDR3 has 16 amino acids. The germline V and J ends were trimmed by 2 bases and 0 bases, with 11 bases remaining between them. CDR1 is MNHEY and CDR2 is SVGAGI in the germline V gene. The CDR3 sequence: CASSYRGLHSYNEQFF. The CDR3, as DNA: TGTGCCAGCAGTTACAGGGGACTCCACTCCTACAATGAGCAGTTCTTC.

The rearrangement uses TRBV2 and TRBJ2-7, with D uncertain. This CDR3 has 14 amino acids. The ends were cut back, 5 bases at V and 6 bases at J, with 17 bases in the middle. The germline CDR1 and CDR2 sequences are SNHLY and FYNNEI. The CDR3 DNA is TGTGCCAGCAGTACCGACGGCGGCCGTGGCGAGCAGTACTTC. It codes for CASSTDGGRGEQYF.

The J gene is TRBJ1-3, the V gene TRBV30; D gene unclear. Germline V gives CDR1 GTSNPN, CDR2 SVGIG (reference sequence). Trimming cost V 3 bases and J 0 bases, with 12 bases left between them. This CDR3 is 15 amino acids long. As DNA, the CDR3 is TGTGCCTGGAGGGGTGATCTAGGCTCTGGAAACACCATATATTTT. This translates into CAWRGDLGSGNTIYF.

With regard to this clone: Other DNA sequences in the same sample also yield this CDR3. The V gene is TRBV19, the J gene TRBJ2-1, with unresolved D. V dropped 3 bases and J dropped 0 bases, with 6 bases sitting between them. Germline V gives CDR1 LNHDA, CDR2 SQIVND (reference sequence). The CDR3 totals 14 residues. As DNA, the CDR3 is TGTGCCAGTAGTATCCCCAGCTCCTACAATGAGCAGTTCTTC. Translation: CASSIPSSYNEQFF.

The rearrangement links TRBV7-9 to TRBJ2-7; 9 positions agree with TRBD2. CDR3 length: 16 residues. The V gene's germline CDR1 is SEHNR and CDR2 FQNEAQ (reference sequence). V lost 11 bases and J lost 2; bases outside the gene matches: 16. CDR3 nucleotide sequence: TGTGCCTCCCTTCGGGTGCCTAGCGGGATTACCTACGAGCAGTACTTC. It encodes CASLRVPSGITYEQYF.

This clone was seen only a few times. The CDR3 DNA is TGTGCCTGGAGGGGACTAGCCGAGGTCGGGGAGCTGTTTTTT. It yields the protein CAWRGLAEVGELFF. The chain joins TRBV30 to TRBJ2-2, with TRBD2 identical over 9 bases. V shed 3 bases and J 7 bases; nucleotides not matched to a gene: 6. Germline-derived CDR1 and CDR2 are GTSNPN and SVGIG (reference sequence). The CDR3 is made up of 14 amino acids.

V usage is TRBV2 and J usage is TRBJ2-1; TRBD1 agrees at 8 bases. The V and J ends lost 5 bases and 15 bases, in that order; junction bases with no gene match: 15. Germline V CDR1 and CDR2: SNHLY, FYNNEI. The length of the CDR3 is 14 residues. The CDR3 nucleotides read TGTGCCAGCAGTACAAGGACAGGGCGGAGGGATCCGTTCTTC. It translates to CASSTRTGRRDPFF.

CDR3 in amino acids: CASSQKGQLAKNIQYF. Written as DNA, the CDR3 is TGTGCCAGCAGCCAGAAGGGGCAGCTAGCCAAAAACATTCAGTACTTC. The J gene is TRBJ2-4, the V gene TRBV7-9, with a possible D match to TRBD1 (5 bases). Trimming took off 5 bases at V and 0 bases at J, with 14 bases between the two ends. Germline values: CDR1 SEHNR, CDR2 FQNEAQ (reference sequence). The CDR3 consists of 16 residues.

The J gene is TRBJ2-5, the V gene TRBV29-1, with D possibly TRBD2 on 5 matching bases. Germline V lookup: CDR1 SQVTM, CDR2 ANQGSEA. This CDR3 has 12 residues. Between the trimmed V and J ends, which lost 3 bases and 9 bases, there was a span of 14 bases. The CDR3 spells CSVDSDYGAQYF. The CDR3 DNA is TGCAGCGTTGACTCAGACTATGGGGCCCAGTACTTC.

The chain combines TRBV5-1 with TRBJ2-3; 12 nucleotides agree with TRBD2. V shed 4 bases and J 7 bases; nucleotides not matched to a gene: 10. Germline V gives CDR1 SGHRS, CDR2 YFSETQ. The CDR3 is 16 amino acids. CDR3 sequence reads: CASSVQLAGGLNTQYF. In DNA, the CDR3 is TGCGCCAGCAGCGTACAACTAGCGGGAGGTCTGAATACGCAGTATTTT. Together with reference TRBV5-1 and TRBJ2-3, the CDR3 gives the full variable domain: KAGVTQTPRYLIKTRGQQVTLSCSPISGHRSVSWYQQTPGQGLQFLFEYFSETQRNKGNFPGRFSGRQFSNSRSEMNVSTLELGDSALYLCASSVQLAGGLNTQYFGPGTRLTVL.

This clone has more than one count but fewer than ten. The chain has TRBV7-9 and TRBJ2-3; TRBD2 matches 9 bases. Germline V gene lookup returns CDR1 SEHNR and CDR2 FQNEAQ (reference sequence). This CDR3 has 17 residues. The junction had 5 bases not matched to a gene; V was cut back by 1 base and J by 0 bases. The CDR3 DNA is TGTGCCAGCAGCTTAGAGCGCGGGAGGGGAAGCACAGATACGCAGTATTTT. It specifies CASSLERGRGSTDTQYF.

The chain is built from TRBV15 and TRBJ2-5; D possibly corresponds to TRBD2 (7 bases). The CDR3 consists of 14 residues. The germline gives CDR1 LNHNV, CDR2 YYDKDF (reference sequence). V was shortened by 3 bases and J by 5 bases, with 13 bases between the two germline ends. The CDR3, as DNA: TGTGCCACCAGCAGCGGGGGGCCTCGGGAGACCCAGTACTTC. It is translated as CATSSGGPRETQYF.

This clone has a handful of counts. CDR3 amino acids: CASSQSTWDYTF. Written as DNA, the CDR3 is TGTGCCAGCAGCCAGAGTACATGGGACTACACCTTC. V usage is TRBV4-2 and J usage is TRBJ1-2; D call uncertain. V was clipped by 3 bases and J by 10 bases, with 12 bases between them. Germline assignment: CDR1 LGHNA and CDR2 YNFKEQ. The CDR3 covers 12 residues.

The chain recombines TRBV7-3 with TRBJ2-7; D is perhaps TRBD1 (6 bases). This CDR3 is built from 14 residues. CDR1 and CDR2 (germline): SGHTA, FQGTGA. Between the trimmed V and J ends, which lost 8 bases and 3 bases, there was a span of 17 bases. This CDR3 reads CASARDKGRYEQYF. The CDR3 nucleotides are TGTGCCAGCGCCCGGGACAAGGGCCGCTACGAGCAGTACTTC.

There are a few counts of this clone. J is TRBJ2-1 and V is TRBV10-3; 10 bases agree with TRBD2. Germline CDR1 is ENHRY and CDR2 is SYGVKD. There are 15 residues in the CDR3. The trim removed 4 bases at V and 2 bases at J, leaving 2 bases unmatched. CDR3 sequence (DNA): TGTGCCATCAGTGGTAGCGGGGGGACCTACAATGAGCAGTTCTTC. Encoded protein: CAISGSGGTYNEQFF.